This is a list of T cell receptor beta chains from one sample in a study of T cells after posttransplantation cyclophosphamide. The table came from immunoSEQ multiplex PCR; TCRdb's copy has only in-frame clones and leaves some out. The counts give under 7,500 clones, none of them seen only once; 6% is held by the top ten. This specimen was PBMCs, taken after allogeneic stem cell transplant with posttransplant cyclophosphamide. These receptors were taken from a female patient between 50 and 59 years old who received an allogeneic stem cell transplant from an unrelated donor, was CMV-positive, and had acute GVHD only. Some T cells may be the graft donor's. Both conserved end residues are part of each CDR3. A D gene is named only where the DNA matches it firmly. A row's size may be missing; if present it is once, few, many or a size class.

v_gene	d_gene	abundance	j_gene	len	CDR3aa	CDR3nt
TRBV7-8	-	many	TRBJ1-4	14	CASSPSSANEKLFF	TGTGCCAGCAGCCCCTCGAGTGCTAATGAAAAACTGTTTTTT
TRBV7-6	TRBD1	many	TRBJ2-7	16	CASSLGGGQGSYEQYF	TGTGCCAGCAGCTTAGGCGGGGGACAGGGCTCCTACGAGCAGTACTTC
TRBV5-6	-	many	TRBJ2-7	11	CASSQAREQYF	TGTGCCAGCAGCCAGGCCCGGGAGCAGTACTTC
TRBV7-9	TRBD2	-	TRBJ2-5	19	CASSPQGWGAGGRQETQYF	TGTGCCAGCAGCCCCCAAGGGTGGGGAGCGGGAGGGCGACAAGAGACCCAGTACTTC
TRBV6-1	-	many	TRBJ2-3	15	CASSLGTFGTDTQYF	TGTGCCAGCAGTCTCGGGACATTTGGCACAGATACGCAGTATTTT
TRBV4-1	-	many	TRBJ1-5	15	CASSQDGGAVQPQHF	TGCGCCAGCAGCCAAGACGGGGGGGCGGTTCAGCCCCAGCATTTT
TRBV28	TRBD2	many	TRBJ2-1	15	CASSILAGVYNEQFF	TGTGCCAGCAGCATACTAGCGGGAGTCTACAATGAGCAGTTCTTC
TRBV11-3	-	many	TRBJ2-2	15	CASSLDPGNTGELFF	TGTGCCAGCAGCTTAGATCCGGGGAACACCGGGGAGCTGTTTTTT
TRBV19	TRBD2	few	TRBJ2-2	16	CASSIVGGRAPGELFF	TGTGCCAGTAGTATAGTCGGCGGGAGGGCCCCCGGGGAGCTGTTTTTT
TRBV28	TRBD2	many	TRBJ2-3	15	CASSRTSGSTDTQYF	TGTGCCAGCAGTCGGACTAGCGGTAGCACAGATACGCAGTATTTT
TRBV4-3	-	medium-sized	TRBJ1-4	14	CASSQETAVGKLFF	TGCGCCAGCAGCCAAGAGACGGCGGTGGGAAAACTGTTTTTT
TRBV7-2	-	few	TRBJ2-5	15	CASSLVNGGKETQYF	TGTGCCAGCAGCTTGGTAAATGGGGGCAAGGAGACCCAGTACTTC
TRBV9	TRBD2	many	TRBJ2-1	16	CASSWKTKAGGNEQFF	TGTGCCAGCAGCTGGAAGACTAAAGCGGGAGGTAATGAGCAGTTCTTC
TRBV30	-	many	TRBJ1-2	15	CAWSYEDNSPYGYTF	TGTGCCTGGAGTTATGAAGACAACTCCCCCTATGGCTACACCTTC
TRBV7-2	-	many	TRBJ1-3	16	CASSPQGPFSGNTIYF	TGTGCCAGCAGCCCTCAGGGCCCTTTCTCTGGAAACACCATATATTTT
TRBV27	-	-	TRBJ1-1	13	CASKRDMNTEAFF	TGTGCCAGCAAGAGGGATATGAACACTGAAGCTTTCTTT
TRBV5-6	TRBD1	-	TRBJ2-1	16	CASSLIGQGLVDEQFF	TGTGCCAGCAGCTTGATCGGACAGGGGTTAGTAGATGAGCAGTTCTTC
TRBV7-2	-	medium-sized	TRBJ2-3	12	CASSSSRSTQYF	TGTGCCAGCAGCTCCTCTAGGAGTACGCAGTATTTT
TRBV19	TRBD1	many	TRBJ2-1	17	CASSTSSRQGAGNEQFF	TGTGCCAGTAGTACCTCATCCCGACAGGGGGCGGGGAATGAGCAGTTCTTC
TRBV4-2	TRBD2	many	TRBJ2-5	19	CASSQEGLAGGFWGETQYF	TGTGCCAGCAGCCAAGAGGGACTAGCGGGAGGGTTCTGGGGGGAGACCCAGTACTTC
TRBV7-9	-	many	TRBJ2-2	15	CASSPQQGNTGELFF	TGTGCCAGCAGCCCCCAACAGGGGAACACCGGGGAGCTGTTTTTT
TRBV7-3	TRBD2	many	TRBJ2-1	16	CASSPSLAGDNNEQFF	TGTGCCAGCAGCCCTTCACTAGCGGGAGACAACAATGAGCAGTTCTTC
TRBV5-4	TRBD2	many	TRBJ2-1	16	CASSLAGLAGETEQFF	TGTGCCAGCAGCTTGGCGGGACTAGCGGGAGAGACAGAGCAGTTCTTC
TRBV18	TRBD2	many	TRBJ2-1	15	CASSTRLAGANEQFF	TGTGCCAGCTCAACGCGACTAGCGGGAGCCAATGAGCAGTTCTTC
TRBV29-1	-	many	TRBJ2-7	14	CSVVTETWSYEQYF	TGCAGCGTCGTAACAGAGACATGGTCCTACGAGCAGTACTTC
TRBV15	TRBD1	many	TRBJ2-5	15	CATSRGQGNVETQYF	TGTGCCACCAGCAGGGGACAGGGGAATGTTGAGACCCAGTACTTC
TRBV5-4	-	many	TRBJ2-1	14	CATTGGGTFNEQFF	TGTGCCACCACGGGTGGAGGAACTTTCAATGAGCAGTTCTTC
TRBV21-1	-	-	TRBJ1-6	17	CASSKKGAGETNSPLHF	TGTGCCAGCAGCAAAAAGGGGGCAGGTGAAACTAATTCACCCCTCCACTTT
TRBV14	-	medium-sized	TRBJ1-2	13	CASSQHRNYGYTF	TGTGCCAGCAGCCAGCACAGGAACTATGGCTACACCTTC
TRBV13	-	many	TRBJ2-5	15	CASSLGGRTGETQYF	TGTGCCAGCAGCTTAGGAGGGAGGACCGGGGAGACCCAGTACTTC
TRBV5-1	-	many	TRBJ1-1	15	CASSLAGEGNTEAFF	TGCGCCAGCAGCTTAGCAGGGGAGGGGAACACTGAAGCTTTCTTT
TRBV19	-	many	TRBJ1-2	11	CASSGEGGYTF	TGTGCCAGTAGCGGGGAGGGCGGCTACACCTTC
TRBV6-6	TRBD1	medium-sized	TRBJ2-1	15	CASNPLRDRPPEQFF	TGTGCCAGCAATCCCCTCCGGGACAGACCCCCCGAGCAGTTCTTC
TRBV7-2	-	many	TRBJ2-7	13	CASSGASSYEQYF	TGTGCCAGCAGCGGGGCGAGCTCCTACGAGCAGTACTTC
TRBV9	TRBD2	many	TRBJ2-5	15	CASSVGGSHEETQYF	TGTGCCAGCAGCGTAGGCGGGAGCCATGAGGAGACCCAGTACTTC
TRBV29-1	TRBD1	many	TRBJ1-2	15	CSVEPYGTGGKGYTF	TGCAGCGTTGAACCGTATGGGACAGGGGGCAAGGGCTACACCTTC
TRBV30	TRBD2	many	TRBJ2-1	13	CAWHAGGGGEQFF	TGTGCCTGGCACGCGGGTGGGGGGGGTGAGCAGTTCTTC
TRBV7-3	-	many	TRBJ2-5	12	CASSRLGETQYF	TGTGCCAGCAGCCGACTAGGGGAGACCCAGTACTTC
TRBV5-5	-	-	TRBJ2-7	14	CASSLVAGAYEQYF	TGTGCCAGCAGCTTGGTTGCCGGAGCCTACGAGCAGTACTTC
TRBV6-5	-	many	TRBJ1-5	14	CASRTHSGNQPQHF	TGTGCCAGCAGAACTCATAGTGGCAATCAGCCCCAGCATTTT
TRBV23-1	-	many	TRBJ1-2	15	CASSPGPARLYGYTF	TGCGCCAGCAGTCCAGGGCCCGCGAGGCTCTATGGCTACACCTTC
TRBV19	TRBD1	many	TRBJ1-3	15	CASSVDRGTGNTIYF	TGTGCCAGTAGTGTCGACAGGGGGACTGGAAACACCATATATTTT
TRBV27	-	many	TRBJ2-7	14	CASSRIGETYEQYF	TGTGCCAGCAGCCGGATTGGAGAAACCTACGAGCAGTACTTC
TRBV18	-	many	TRBJ2-4	16	CASSPAGLLAKNIQYF	TGTGCCAGCTCACCAGCAGGATTACTAGCCAAAAACATTCAGTACTTC
TRBV19	TRBD1	many	TRBJ1-5	19	CARQFQRGQGSLSNQPQHF	TGTGCCAGACAATTCCAGAGGGGACAGGGTTCCCTTAGCAATCAGCCCCAGCATTTT
TRBV28	-	many	TRBJ2-7	15	CASSLPSGERGEQYF	TGTGCCAGCAGTTTGCCGTCCGGGGAGCGTGGCGAGCAGTACTTC
TRBV9	-	many	TRBJ2-5	14	CASSVSGTLETQYF	TGTGCCAGCAGCGTTAGCGGAACTCTAGAGACCCAGTACTTC
TRBV28	TRBD1	many	TRBJ1-4	15	CASSPRDRGLEKLFF	TGTGCCAGCAGTCCCAGGGACAGGGGGCTTGAAAAACTGTTTTTT
TRBV5-6	-	many	TRBJ1-4	17	CASSRLQQQGAGEKLFF	TGTGCCAGCAGCCGTCTTCAACAACAGGGCGCCGGGGAAAAACTGTTTTTT
TRBV6-5	-	many	TRBJ2-5	13	CASSYVREETQYF	TGTGCCAGCAGTTACGTAAGGGAGGAGACCCAGTACTTC
TRBV9	TRBD2	-	TRBJ2-5	15	CASSPSGRVKETQYF	TGTGCCAGCAGCCCAAGCGGGAGGGTTAAAGAGACCCAGTACTTC
TRBV7-8	-	many	TRBJ2-3	16	CASSLRWTKTLDTQYF	TGTGCCAGCAGCCTTCGCTGGACTAAGACTTTAGATACGCAGTATTTT
TRBV9	TRBD1	many	TRBJ2-7	14	CASSVGDRVNEQYF	TGTGCCAGCAGCGTAGGGGACAGGGTAAACGAGCAGTACTTC
TRBV29-1	-	medium-sized	TRBJ1-1	11	CSVFGGTEAFF	TGCAGCGTTTTTGGAGGGACTGAAGCTTTCTTT
TRBV7-9	TRBD2	-	TRBJ2-7	12	CASSSGLPEQYF	TGTGCCAGCAGCTCGGGACTACCAGAGCAGTACTTC
TRBV5-4	-	few	TRBJ2-7	15	CASSRGPGNSYEQYF	TGTGCCAGCAGCAGAGGTCCGGGAAACTCCTACGAGCAGTACTTC
TRBV5-1	TRBD2	many	TRBJ2-3	16	CASSLGTSKNADTQYF	TGCGCCAGCAGCCTCGGGACTAGCAAGAACGCAGATACGCAGTATTTT